Included here is one T cell receptor beta chain sequence, with context. CDR3 and TCR beta VDJ profiling relied on genomic DNA as the template. Using its own MiXCR run on the reads, TCRdb lists one record per CDR3 protein. The sample includes 200,000 to 250,000 distinct CDR3 sequences, approximately 60% of them seen just once. V lost 10 bases, J lost 8 bases, and 18 bases lay in between. The CDR3 covers 12 residues. CDR1 is SGHDT, CDR2 YYEEEE, per germline. These data originate in a study of CD8+CD57+ T cells in acquired aplastic anemia. The clonotype comes from a human donor in good health. Sequenced: sorted CD4+, CD8+, or CD8+CD57+ T cells (not recorded which) from PBMCs. The rearrangement uses TRBV5-6 and TRBJ1-2; D not certain. The CDR3 region is CAWTLAGGGYTF. DNA for the CDR3: TGTGCCTGGACCTTGGCCGGAGGGGGCTACACCTTC.